Shown below are 24 T cell receptor beta chains from a single sample sequenced in a study of blood T cell repertoires in COVID-19. The assay was immunoSEQ multiplex PCR, and TCRdb's table has in-frame clones only and misses some. The sample yields around 280,000 clones, around 90% seen once. Sequencing input: PBMCs or T cells enriched from blood (not recorded which). The receptors derive from a middle-aged woman who had recovered from COVID-19.

Only one count was recorded for this clone. The chain combines TRBV6-5 with TRBJ2-3; D not certain. CDR3 length: 14 amino acids. V was trimmed by 6 bases and J by 0 bases, leaving 10 bases between them. The V gene's germline CDR1 is MNHEY and CDR2 SVGAGI. The CDR3 reads CASRPGGSTDTQYF. The CDR3 DNA reads TGTGCCAGCAGGCCTGGCGGTAGCACAGATACGCAGTATTTT.

V gene TRBV6-5 combines with J gene TRBJ1-2; TRBD1 aligns across 10 bases. Trimming at V came to 7 bases and at J to 13 bases, leaving 15 bases not matched to a gene. Germline CDR1 is MNHEY and CDR2 is SVGAGI. This CDR3 has 14 residues. The CDR3 DNA reads as TGTGCCAGCACCTATACCGGGACAGGGGACGCCGGCACCTTC. Protein: CASTYTGTGDAGTF.

CDR3 nucleotides: TGTGCCAGTAACCCCCAGGGGACCAGAACTGAAGCTTTCTTT. Protein: CASNPQGTRTEAFF. The chain employs TRBV19 and TRBJ1-1; D perhaps matches TRBD1 (6 bases). The V gene's germline CDR1 is LNHDA and CDR2 SQIVND (reference sequence). Trimming left V 7 bases short and J 5 bases short, with 17 bases between. The length of the CDR3 is 14 residues.

The chain has TRBV3-1 (or the pseudogene TRBV3-2) and TRBJ1-2; D gene unclear. The CDR3 has 13 amino acids. V gave up 4 bases and J gave up 7 bases, with 13 bases separating them. Germline values: CDR1 LGHDT, CDR2 YNNKEL (reference sequence). The CDR3 loop reads CASSPLSGSGYTF. The CDR3 DNA is TGTGCCAGCAGCCCCCTCTCGGGGAGTGGCTACACCTTC.

The chain joins TRBV9 to TRBJ1-3; D gene ambiguous. The CDR3 is 14 residues long. Germline-derived CDR1 and CDR2 are SGDLS and YYNGEE. With 2 bases removed from V and 0 bases from J, the gap between germline ends came to 6 bases. CDR3: CASSVPDSGNTIYF. The CDR3 DNA sequence: TGTGCCAGCAGCGTCCCAGACTCTGGAAACACCATATATTTT.

The V call is TRBV6-5, the J call TRBJ2-7; TRBD1 agrees at 10 bases. The CDR3 runs to 13 residues. V shed 8 bases, J shed 2 bases, and the junction held 3 bases outside the gene matches. The germline CDR1 and CDR2 sequences are MNHEY and SVGAGI. The CDR3 reads CASWGTGAYEQYF. The DNA for the CDR3 is TGTGCCAGCTGGGGGACAGGGGCCTACGAGCAGTACTTC.

The sample holds a few counts of this clone. The genes are TRBV30 and TRBJ1-2; TRBD1 matches at 8 bases. J was trimmed by 6 bases and V by 3 bases; bases with no gene match: 6. The CDR3 covers 13 residues. Germline lookup yields CDR1 GTSNPN and CDR2 SVGIG (reference sequence). The CDR3 region is CAWRRTGIHGYTF. DNA for the CDR3: TGTGCCTGGAGGAGGACAGGGATCCATGGCTACACCTTC. Looking up the rest from reference TRBV30 and TRBJ1-2 gives the full variable domain: SQTIHQWPATLVQPVGSPLSLECTVEGTSNPNLYWYRQAAGRGLQLLFYSVGIGQISSEVPQNLSASRPQDRQFILSSKKLLLSDSGFYLCAWRRTGIHGYTFGSGTRLTVV.

This chain links TRBV3-1 (or the pseudogene TRBV3-2) with TRBJ1-2, with D perhaps matching TRBD1 (6 bases). Trimming took 0 bases from V and 6 from J, leaving 17 bases between them. CDR3 size: 16 residues. The V gene's germline CDR1 is LGHDT and CDR2 YNNKEL (reference sequence). The CDR3 loop reads CASSQDLISGGDGYTF. The CDR3 DNA is TGTGCCAGCAGCCAAGATCTTATTAGTGGGGGCGATGGCTACACCTTC.

The chain has TRBV9 and TRBJ2-5; 8 positions agree with TRBD2. V shed 3 bases, J shed 4 bases, and the junction held 5 bases outside the gene matches. Germline V gene sequence: CDR1 SGDLS, CDR2 YYNGEE. The CDR3 spans 14 residues. Here the CDR3 reads CASSAGLARETQYF. Here the CDR3 DNA reads TGTGCCAGCAGCGCCGGACTAGCAAGAGAGACCCAGTACTTC.

The chain is built from TRBV10-3 and TRBJ1-3; D might be TRBD1 (6 bases). This CDR3 comprises 14 residues. Trimming took 6 bases from V and 1 from J, leaving 10 bases between them. Germline V gene lookup returns CDR1 ENHRY and CDR2 SYGVKD. CDR3 loop: CAIRATGSGNTIYF. The CDR3 region has the DNA TGTGCCATCAGGGCCACAGGGTCTGGAAACACCATATATTTT.

V is TRBV5-6 and J is TRBJ2-1; 15 bases map to TRBD2. Losses at the gene ends were 4 bases for V and 8 bases for J; bases not matched to a gene: 10. This CDR3 is built from 17 residues. The germline CDR1 and CDR2 sequences are SGHDT and YYEEEE. CDR3 in DNA: TGTGCCAGCAGCCTACGGACTAGCGGGAGGGCCCGGGATGAGCAGTTCTTC. The encoded protein is CASSLRTSGRARDEQFF.

The rearrangement uses TRBV5-1 and TRBJ2-5; 9 bases are shared with TRBD1. Germline CDR1 is SGHRS and CDR2 is YFSETQ. Germline trimming cut 4 bases from V and 5 bases from J; bases unmatched to any gene: 9. The CDR3 is made up of 15 amino acids. In DNA, the CDR3 is TGCGCCAGCAGCACGGGGACAGGGAGCGTTGAGACCCAGTACTTC. Amino acids: CASSTGTGSVETQYF. Combining the CDR3 with reference TRBV5-1 and TRBJ2-5 gives the whole variable domain KAGVTQTPRYLIKTRGQQVTLSCSPISGHRSVSWYQQTPGQGLQFLFEYFSETQRNKGNFPGRFSGRQFSNSRSEMNVSTLELGDSALYLCASSTGTGSVETQYFGPGTRLLVL.

The rearrangement links TRBV3-1 (or the pseudogene TRBV3-2) to TRBJ2-1; 12 positions match TRBD2. The trim removed 0 bases at V and 6 bases at J, leaving 15 bases unmatched. Looked up from germline, CDR1 is LGHDT and CDR2 is YNNKEL (reference sequence). The CDR3 consists of 20 residues. This chain's CDR3 is CASSQDLTSGRRGAGNEQFF. CDR3 nucleotides: TGTGCCAGCAGCCAAGATTTGACTAGCGGGAGAAGAGGGGCCGGCAATGAGCAGTTCTTC.

This CDR3 is CSVQDRVRANTEAFF. The CDR3 DNA reads TGCAGCGTTCAGGACAGGGTTCGGGCGAACACTGAAGCTTTCTTT. The chain carries TRBV29-1 and TRBJ1-1; 8 bases line up with TRBD1. The length of the CDR3 is 15 residues. Trimming at V came to 5 bases and at J to 1 base, leaving 9 bases not matched to a gene. Germline CDR1 reads SQVTM; CDR2 reads ANQGSEA.

The CDR3 sequence: CASRATGVYPEAFF. The CDR3 DNA is TGTGCCAGCAGAGCGACAGGGGTCTACCCTGAAGCTTTCTTT. The chain links TRBV2 to TRBJ1-1; 8 bases are shared with TRBD1. Germline loops: CDR1 SNHLY, CDR2 FYNNEI. CDR3 length equals 14 residues. J was trimmed by 6 bases and V by 6 bases; bases with no gene match: 9.

The chain couples TRBV5-6 to TRBJ2-5; D call uncertain. The CDR3 is 11 residues long. Germline-derived CDR1 and CDR2 are SGHDT and YYEEEE. The V end was cut by 3 bases, the J end by 2 bases, with 2 bases between. The CDR3 nucleotides read TGTGCCAGCAGCTCACAAGAGACCCAGTACTTC. Residues: CASSSQETQYF.

This rearrangement joins TRBV29-1 to TRBJ2-5; TRBD2 matches 8 bases. Looked up from germline, CDR1 is SQVTM and CDR2 is ANQGSEA. J lost 12 bases, V lost 4 bases, and 13 bases had no gene match. The CDR3 length is 13 residues. DNA for the CDR3: TGCAGCGTTGGCAGCGGGGGAGCATCTCGGGAGTACTTC. Encoded protein: CSVGSGGASREYF.

As for this clone: Sequence at one end of the junction differs from germline and may be a read error. The chain uses TRBV12-3 or TRBV12-4 and TRBJ1-1; tentative D call: TRBD1 (6 bases). CDR3 size: 12 residues. DNA for the CDR3: TGTACCAGCAGTTTAGGGGGGCCTGAAGCTTTCTTT. Protein: CTSSLGGPEAFF.

This chain uses TRBV5-1 with TRBJ1-1; D gene uncertain. V lost 4 bases and J lost 5, with 15 bases in between. Germline values: CDR1 SGHRS, CDR2 YFSETQ. The CDR3 has 14 residues. CDR3 coding DNA: TGCGCCAGCAGCATACAACCTGCGGGGACTGAAGCTTTCTTT. It translates to CASSIQPAGTEAFF.

The chain is built from TRBV3-1 (or the pseudogene TRBV3-2) and TRBJ2-5, with D possibly TRBD2 on 7 matching bases. Trimming cost V 8 bases and J 2 bases, with 21 bases left between them. Germline V gene lookup returns CDR1 LGHDT and CDR2 YNNKEL (reference sequence). CDR3 length: 16 amino acids. The CDR3 here is CASVLFRGGIQETQYF. Written as DNA, the CDR3 is TGTGCCAGCGTCTTATTTAGGGGGGGGATACAAGAGACCCAGTACTTC.

The V gene is TRBV19, the J gene TRBJ1-1, with D perhaps TRBD1 (5 bases). This CDR3 is 13 amino acids long. CDR1 and CDR2 (germline): LNHDA, SQIVND (reference sequence). V was clipped by 8 bases and J by 4 bases, with 14 bases between them. CDR3 DNA sequence: TGTGCCAGTGAGCCGCGGGGCGGCACTGAAGCTTTCTTT. Translating gives CASEPRGGTEAFF.

V and J are TRBV11-2 and TRBJ1-2, with D possibly matching TRBD1 (6 bases). V was clipped by 6 bases and J by 0 bases, with 17 bases between them. The CDR3 is 16 amino acids. Germline CDR1 and CDR2: SGHAT and FQNNGV. The CDR3 protein is CASRVQGTGANYGYTF. In nucleotides, the CDR3 is TGTGCCAGCAGAGTCCAGGGGACCGGGGCTAACTATGGCTACACCTTC.

The CDR3 protein is CASSPRTGEQYF. The CDR3 DNA sequence: TGTGCCAGCAGTCCGCGGACAGGGGAGCAGTACTTC. The J gene is TRBJ2-7, the V gene TRBV6-5, with TRBD1 identical over 8 bases. Germline values: CDR1 MNHEY, CDR2 SVGAGI. V was pared by 5 bases and J by 7 bases, with 4 bases of the junction left unmatched. The CDR3 is 12 residues long.

The genes are TRBV12-3 or TRBV12-4 and TRBJ1-5; maybe TRBD1 (5 bases). The germline V and J ends were trimmed by 5 bases and 9 bases, with 14 bases remaining between them. The CDR3 is 13 amino acids. Here the CDR3 DNA reads TGTGCCAGCAGTCGAGGAGGGAGGGGGCCCCAGCATTTT. As protein: CASSRGGRGPQHF.